Listed below are T cell receptor beta chains from one sample, sequenced in a study of cytomegalovirus exposure and HLA in healthy donors. Generated by immunoSEQ multiplex PCR, the TCRdb table keeps only in-frame clones and is missing some. The sample includes 150,000 to 200,000 clones, almost 75% of them seen just once. The sequencing input was PBMCs. These TCRs come from a young woman in good health and CMV-seropositive. CDR3s include the opening cysteine and the closing phenylalanine or tryptophan. D genes are given only for firm matches. The size of a clone is reported for some rows only, either as once, few or many, or as a class for expanded clones.

abundance	v_gene	j_gene	d_gene	CDR3aa	CDR3nt
NA	TRBV7-8	TRBJ2-5	NA	CASSLAFGTQPQETQYF	TGTGCCAGCAGCTTAGCGTTTGGGACACAACCCCAAGAGACCCAGTACTTC
NA	TRBV30	TRBJ1-4	NA	CAWNIGEGVDEKLFF	TGTGCCTGGAACATAGGGGAAGGCGTTGACGAAAAACTGTTTTTT
few	TRBV7-3	TRBJ1-6	NA	CASSSDNSPLHF	TGTGCCAGCAGCTCGGATAATTCACCCCTCCACTTT
few	TRBV6-4	TRBJ2-6	NA	CASSASSGANVLTF	TGTGCCAGCAGTGCTAGCTCTGGGGCCAACGTCCTGACTTTC
NA	TRBV5-4	TRBJ2-4	TRBD2	CASSPAGGEVKNIQYF	TGTGCCAGCAGCCCAGCGGGGGGGGAGGTCAAAAACATTCAGTACTTC
NA	TRBV7-2	TRBJ2-7	NA	CASSIRGESYEQYF	TGTGCCAGCAGCATCCGGGGAGAATCCTACGAGCAGTACTTC
NA	TRBV7-3	TRBJ2-7	TRBD2	CASSLGGGYEQYF	TGTGCCAGCAGCTTGGGGGGGGGCTACGAGCAGTACTTC
NA	TRBV7-3	TRBJ2-3	NA	CASSLRGGASTDTQYF	TGTGCCAGCAGCTTAAGGGGGGGGGCTAGCACAGATACGCAGTATTTT
few	TRBV18	TRBJ1-1	TRBD1	CASFPGQPNTEAFF	TGTGCCAGCTTTCCGGGACAGCCGAACACTGAAGCTTTCTTT
once	TRBV2	TRBJ2-3	NA	CASSGQGNLDTQYF	TGTGCCAGCAGTGGCCAGGGAAATCTAGATACGCAGTATTTT
NA	TRBV13	TRBJ2-5	NA	CASSLGGRPRETQYF	TGTGCCAGCAGCTTAGGTGGGAGGCCGAGGGAGACCCAGTACTTC
few	TRBV7-9	TRBJ2-2	NA	CASSFTESVPGELFF	TGTGCCAGCAGCTTTACGGAGTCCGTTCCCGGGGAGCTGTTTTTT
NA	TRBV10-3	TRBJ2-7	TRBD1	CAISEIRDRAYEQYF	TGTGCCATCAGTGAGATAAGGGACAGGGCCTACGAGCAGTACTTC
NA	TRBV30	TRBJ1-6	NA	CAWSVTTGGSSYNSPLHF	TGTGCCTGGAGTGTAACCACCGGAGGTAGCTCCTATAATTCACCCCTCCACTTT
NA	TRBV7-2	TRBJ1-6	NA	CASSLEARSPLHF	TGTGCCAGCAGCTTAGAGGCGAGGTCACCCCTCCACTTT
medium-sized	TRBV27	TRBJ1-4	NA	CASSSIYAGGGNEKLFF	TGTGCCAGCAGTTCCATTTATGCCGGGGGGGGAAATGAAAAACTGTTTTTT
NA	TRBV4-3	TRBJ2-7	TRBD1	CASSQDRQGAREQYF	TGCGCCAGCAGCCAAGATCGTCAGGGGGCGAGAGAGCAGTACTTC
NA	TRBV7-9	TRBJ2-1	TRBD1	CASSLGQAYVF	TGTGCCAGCAGCTTGGGACAGGCCTACGTCTTC
NA	TRBV18	TRBJ1-6	NA	CASSPPRGYNSPLHF	TGTGCCAGCTCACCACCGCGGGGTTATAATTCACCCCTCCACTTT
NA	TRBV6-6	TRBJ2-1	TRBD2	CASSYSASGVKYEQFF	TGTGCCAGCAGTTACTCGGCTAGCGGGGTAAAGTATGAGCAGTTCTTC
NA	TRBV6-1	TRBJ1-2	NA	CASIQGRTYGYTF	TGTGCCAGCATCCAGGGTCGCACCTATGGCTACACCTTC
NA	TRBV7-6	TRBJ2-3	NA	CASSLAPRGSRTDTQYF	TGTGCCAGCAGCTTAGCGCCTAGGGGTAGCCGCACAGATACGCAGTATTTT
NA	TRBV7-8	TRBJ2-1	TRBD2	CASSSGLAGGRSQQFF	TGTGCCAGCAGCTCGGGACTAGCGGGGGGGCGGTCCCAGCAGTTCTTC
NA	TRBV4-3	TRBJ1-2	TRBD1	CASSQARTGNYGYTF	TGCGCCAGCAGCCAAGCAAGGACAGGAAACTATGGCTACACCTTC
once	TRBV5-5	TRBJ2-7	NA	CASSFGGGARGEQYF	TGTGCCAGCAGCTTCGGGGGTGGGGCGAGGGGCGAGCAGTACTTC
few	TRBV4-3	TRBJ2-5	NA	CASSPLRRGETQYF	TGCGCCAGCAGCCCTCTGAGGCGGGGTGAGACCCAGTACTTC